One and the same sample provided the 17 T cell receptor beta chains below, sequenced in a study of post-analysis software for immune sequencing data. General study findings and limits: Roughly five TRBV segments appeared more often in patients than in controls, and TRBV5-6, TRBV5-1 and TRBV20-1 were among these.

TCR beta cDNA libraries included unique molecular identifiers. MiXCR was run by TCRdb on the PCR reads, yielding one entry per CDR3 protein. The sample has approximately 570,000 distinct CDR3 sequences; around 44% are singletons. For these TCRs, the target antigens are not known. Sequencing used blood. These receptors were taken from a girl aged 5-17 years with multiple sclerosis.

This clonotype has a handful of counts. The chain is built from TRBV5-1 and TRBJ1-5, with D perhaps TRBD1 (5 bases). The CDR3 consists of 13 residues. Germline V gene sequence: CDR1 SGHRS, CDR2 YFSETQ. Trimming took 2 bases from V and 7 from J, leaving 10 bases between them. CDR3 bases: TGCGCCAGCAGCTTCGAAGGGGAACAGCCCCAGCATTTT. It codes for CASSFEGEQPQHF.

This clonotype was seen only a few times. The chain has TRBV6-6 and TRBJ1-2, with 7 bases aligning to TRBD1. Unmatched junction bases numbered 11, after V lost 0 bases and J lost 10 bases. The CDR3 consists of 15 residues. Germline V CDR1 and CDR2: MNHNY, SVGAGI (reference sequence). The CDR3 coding sequence is TGTGCCAGCAGTTACTCTACAGGGGATATGACCTCCTACACCTTC. This encodes CASSYSTGDMTSYTF.

This clonotype was seen a few times. The rearrangement uses TRBV12-3 or TRBV12-4 and TRBJ1-2, with D perhaps TRBD1 (5 bases). Trimming stripped 5 bases from V and 3 bases from J, with 10 bases between. This CDR3 region has 13 residues. CDR3 sequence (DNA): TGTGCCAGCAGTCCTGGGGGGTACTATGGCTACACCTTC. Translation: CASSPGGYYGYTF.

This clonotype was counted only a few times. The V call is TRBV5-1, the J call TRBJ2-7; no clear D gene. The CDR3 sequence is 15 residues long. V was clipped by 0 bases and J by 6 bases, with 16 bases between them. In germline, CDR1 is SGHRS, CDR2 YFSETQ. CDR3 loop: CASSLEITSPREQYF. The CDR3 DNA reads as TGCGCCAGCAGCTTGGAAATCACTTCCCCGCGCGAGCAGTACTTC.

With regard to this clonotype: At one of its ends the junction is not consistent with the germline gene, which may arise from a read error. The chain links TRBV27 to TRBJ2-1, with 7 bases fitting TRBD1. The CDR3 is 19 amino acids. Germline V gene data show CDR1 as MNHEY and CDR2 as SMNVEV (reference sequence). The CDR3 region has the DNA TGTGCCAGCAGTTCCTTCGACTACAGGGGCGACCAATCCTACAACGAGCAGTTCTTC. This codes for CASSSFDYRGDQSYNEQFF.

The chain is built from TRBV10-3 and TRBJ1-4, with no clear D. Per germline, CDR1 ENHRY and CDR2 SYGVKD. V was clipped by 0 bases and J by 5 bases, with 16 bases between them. The CDR3 contains 17 residues. CDR3 region: CAISESRLRVGNEKLFF. The DNA for the CDR3 is TGTGCCATCAGTGAGTCACGTCTTCGGGTTGGCAATGAAAAACTGTTTTTT.

The chain is built from TRBV25-1 and TRBJ2-1; 7 nucleotides agree with TRBD1. TRBJ2-7 explains the end of the DNA better; the J call may be wrong. Germline V gene lookup returns CDR1 MGHDK and CDR2 SYGVNS. The CDR3 runs 18 residues. DNA of the CDR3: TGTGCCAGCAGTGAATGGGGACAGCAATATGGCTCCTACAATGAGCAGTACTTC. Amino acid sequence: CASSEWGQQYGSYNEQYF.

This chain connects TRBV6-5 to TRBJ1-2; D is possibly TRBD1 (6 bases). The CDR3 runs 14 residues. The germline V gene has CDR1 MNHEY and CDR2 SVGAGI. With 2 bases removed from V and 6 bases from J, the gap between germline ends came to 13 bases. The chain's CDR3 is CASSYQTGGDGYTF. DNA for the CDR3: TGTGCCAGCAGTTACCAGACAGGAGGCGATGGCTACACCTTC.

The chain joins TRBV19 to TRBJ1-1; 8 positions match TRBD1. The ends lost 3 bases at V and 4 bases at J; junction bases unmatched: 4. Germline V gene data show CDR1 as LNHDA and CDR2 as SQIVND (reference sequence). The CDR3 sequence is 14 residues long. This CDR3 is CASSIPTGVTEAFF. The CDR3 DNA reads TGTGCCAGTAGTATCCCGACAGGGGTCACTGAAGCTTTCTTT.

This clonotype was detected ten times or more. V gene TRBV29-1 combines with J gene TRBJ1-2; 7 nucleotides align to TRBD1. In germline, CDR1 is SQVTM, CDR2 ANQGSEA. CDR3 length equals 16 residues. V gave up 2 bases and J gave up 5 bases; unmatched junction bases: 14. The CDR3 loop reads CSVEFYGTTGFYGYTF. The CDR3 bases are TGCAGCGTTGAATTCTATGGTACGACAGGGTTTTATGGCTACACCTTC.

The V and J genes are TRBV6-2 or TRBV6-3 and TRBJ1-5; D not certain. The V and J ends lost 1 base and 1 base respectively, with 5 bases between them. CDR1 and CDR2 from the germline V gene are MNHEY and SVGEGT. This CDR3 spans 14 amino acids. The CDR3 DNA reads as TGTGCCAGCAGTTACTTGGACAGCAATCAGCCCCAGCATTTT. As protein: CASSYLDSNQPQHF.

This clonotype has a handful of counts. The V call is TRBV3-1, the J call TRBJ2-1, with 8 bases aligning to TRBD2. J lost 7 bases, V lost 4 bases, and 12 bases had no gene match. This CDR3 spans 16 amino acids. The germline V gene encodes CDR1 LGHDT and CDR2 YNNKEL (reference sequence). CDR3 loop: CASSLSQLAGGNEQFF. As DNA, the CDR3 is TGTGCCAGCAGCCTCTCGCAGCTAGCGGGTGGAAATGAGCAGTTCTTC.

This clonotype was seen ten or more times. The chain links TRBV12-3 or TRBV12-4 to TRBJ2-2, with 8 positions matching TRBD1. Losses at the gene ends were 5 bases for V and 10 bases for J; bases not matched to a gene: 6. The CDR3 has 13 amino acids. CDR3 protein: CASSLGTGEELFF. Written as DNA, the CDR3 is TGTGCCAGCAGTCTCGGGACAGGAGAGGAGCTGTTTTTT.

This clonotype was detected only once. The V and J genes are TRBV5-1 and TRBJ2-2; D tentatively reads TRBD1 or TRBD2 (6 bases each). The CDR3 spans 14 residues. Germline lookup yields CDR1 SGHRS and CDR2 YFSETQ. V lost 9 bases and J 1 base, leaving 13 bases between the germline ends. The CDR3 here is CATRGGRNTGELFF. The CDR3 DNA reads TGCGCCACCCGTGGGGGGCGGAACACCGGGGAGCTGTTTTTT. The variable domain in full, completed from reference TRBV5-1 and TRBJ2-2, reads KAGVTQTPRYLIKTRGQQVTLSCSPISGHRSVSWYQQTPGQGLQFLFEYFSETQRNKGNFPGRFSGRQFSNSRSEMNVSTLELGDSALYLCATRGGRNTGELFFGEGSRLTVL.

This clonotype occurred a few times. This chain links TRBV29-1 with TRBJ2-5, with D perhaps given as TRBD1 or TRBD2 (5 bases each). Trimming stripped 4 bases from V and 5 bases from J, with 17 bases between. The CDR3 totals 14 residues. Germline CDR1 SQVTM, CDR2 ANQGSEA. The CDR3 protein is CSVVGRLVPETQYF. The CDR3 coding sequence is TGCAGCGTTGTGGGACGCTTAGTTCCGGAGACCCAGTACTTC.

This clonotype was seen a handful of times. The rearrangement uses TRBV4-1 and TRBJ1-5; no definite D call. Germline V gene sequence: CDR1 MGHRA, CDR2 YSYEKL. V gave up 5 bases and J gave up 4 bases, with 6 bases separating them. This CDR3 has 12 amino acids. The DNA for the CDR3 is TGCGCCAGCAGCGATTTAAATCAGCCCCAGCATTTT. Translation: CASSDLNQPQHF.

The chain joins TRBV14 to TRBJ2-2; D unresolved. This CDR3 has 14 residues. Deletions cut 1 base from V and 0 bases from J, with 3 bases between. Germline V gives CDR1 SGHDN, CDR2 FVKESK. Here the CDR3 DNA reads TGTGCCAGCAGCCAAGTAACGAACACCGGGGAGCTGTTTTTT. It encodes CASSQVTNTGELFF.